Below, 26 T cell receptor beta chains from the same sample are listed, as sequenced in a study of cytomegalovirus exposure and HLA in healthy donors. Primers: 60 Vbeta forward and 13 Jbeta reverse. Clones were sequenced by immunoSEQ multiplex PCR, and TCRdb holds only the in-frame ones, with some missing. The table records around 100,000 clones, 70% to 80% of them present only once. The sequenced sample was PBMCs. All receptors come from a woman aged 40 to 50 in good health and CMV-seronegative.

This chain uses TRBV7-9 with TRBJ1-1, with D uncertain. Germline-derived CDR1 and CDR2 are SEHNR and FQNEAQ (reference sequence). The CDR3 consists of 17 residues. Trimming took off 5 bases at V and 6 bases at J, with 25 bases between the two ends. The CDR3 nucleotides read TGTGCCAGCAGCCTCTCGAGGGAACAGCCGGGGAGGGCTGAAGCTTTCTTT. Translated: CASSLSREQPGRAEAFF.

V is TRBV4-3 and J is TRBJ2-3; 9 positions match TRBD2. Losses at the gene ends were 0 bases for V and 3 bases for J; bases not matched to a gene: 4. The germline V gene encodes CDR1 LGHNA and CDR2 YSLEER. The CDR3 contains 16 residues. CDR3 DNA: TGCGCCAGCAGCCAAGATCAGCGGGGGGCGACAGATACGCAGTATTTT. Translation gives CASSQDQRGATDTQYF.

This rearrangement joins TRBV6-6 to TRBJ1-2; D is undetermined. The CDR3 is 13 residues long. Trimming removed 6 bases from V and 3 bases from J, with 11 bases in between. Germline V gene sequence: CDR1 MNHNY, CDR2 SVGAGI (reference sequence). The CDR3 sequence: CASRNPGDYGYTF. The CDR3 DNA reads TGTGCCAGCAGGAACCCGGGTGACTATGGCTACACCTTC.

This rearrangement joins TRBV5-1 to TRBJ2-2; tentatively, D is TRBD1 (5 bases). Germline-derived CDR1 and CDR2 are SGHRS and YFSETQ. This CDR3 spans 14 amino acids. V dropped 2 bases and J dropped 2 bases, with 7 bases sitting between them. The chain's CDR3 is CASSFRDNTGELFF. CDR3 nucleotide sequence: TGCGCCAGCAGCTTCAGGGATAACACCGGGGAGCTGTTTTTT.

The rearrangement joins TRBV5-8 to TRBJ1-1; D is ambiguous. V lost 2 bases to trimming and J lost 0 bases, with 11 bases between them. The V gene's germline CDR1 is SGHTS and CDR2 YDEGEE. The CDR3 consists of 15 residues. This chain's CDR3 is CASSFGLGVNTEAFF. Here the CDR3 DNA reads TGTGCCAGCAGCTTTGGTCTGGGAGTGAACACTGAAGCTTTCTTT.

The V and J genes are TRBV18 and TRBJ1-2; D not certain. The CDR3 is 14 amino acids. Germline V gives CDR1 KGHSH, CDR2 LQKENI. Deletions cut 3 bases from V and 7 bases from J, with 15 bases between. The CDR3 coding sequence is TGTGCCAGCTCACCGGTCATCGACCCGGGTGGCTACACCTTC. Translated: CASSPVIDPGGYTF.

The V gene is TRBV4-3, the J gene TRBJ2-3; 15 positions agree with TRBD2. The ends lost 4 bases at V and 4 bases at J; junction bases unmatched: 0. Per germline, CDR1 LGHNA and CDR2 YSLEER. This CDR3 is built from 15 residues. CDR3 sequence (DNA): TGCGCCAGCAGCCGGACTAGCGGGGGGGCAGATACGCAGTATTTT. Translated: CASSRTSGGADTQYF.

The table lists this clone with a few counts. The chain carries TRBV6-5 and TRBJ2-7; a possible D gene is TRBD2 (5 bases). The V gene's germline CDR1 is MNHEY and CDR2 SVGAGI. Trimming took off 2 bases at V and 3 bases at J, with 17 bases between the two ends. This CDR3 has 16 residues. CDR3 coding DNA: TGTGCCAGCAGTTACGGGGTCGTCGGAGAGGGCTACGAGCAGTACTTC. This gives the protein CASSYGVVGEGYEQYF.

This chain links TRBV5-1 with TRBJ2-5; 7 bases are shared with TRBD2. Germline trimming cut 0 bases from V and 2 bases from J; bases unmatched to any gene: 13. The V gene's germline CDR1 is SGHRS and CDR2 YFSETQ. The CDR3 covers 18 residues. As DNA, the CDR3 is TGCGCCAGCAGCTTGGCCGAGGCGGGAGATAGGCCTCAAGAGACCCAGTACTTC. Protein sequence: CASSLAEAGDRPQETQYF.

DNA for the CDR3: TGTGCCAGCAGCTTGTTTCGGGGGAACACTGAAGCTTTCTTT. Amino acid sequence: CASSLFRGNTEAFF. J is TRBJ1-1 and V is TRBV5-5; no clear D gene. The CDR3 runs to 14 residues. V was shortened by 1 base and J by 1 base, with 8 bases between the two germline ends. Germline CDR1 reads SGHKS; CDR2 reads YYEKEE (reference sequence). The full variable domain, in which reference TRBV5-5 and TRBJ1-1 provide the parts outside the CDR3, is DAGVTQSPTHLIKTRGQQVTLRCSPISGHKSVSWYQQVLGQGPQFIFQYYEKEERGRGNFPDRFSARQFPNYSSELNVNALLLGDSALYLCASSLFRGNTEAFFGQGTRLTVV.

The chain carries TRBV5-6 and TRBJ2-7, with D perhaps TRBD2 (6 bases). The CDR3 contains 15 residues. Germline values: CDR1 SGHDT, CDR2 YYEEEE. V lost 1 base and J 0 bases, leaving 11 bases between the germline ends. The CDR3 DNA sequence: TGTGCCAGCAGCTTGTTGGGGGGTAGCTCCTACGAGCAGTACTTC. Translation gives CASSLLGGSSYEQYF.

J is TRBJ2-7 and V is TRBV7-6, with 8 bases matching TRBD1. CDR3 size: 15 residues. V was clipped by 5 bases and J by 0 bases; unmatched bases: 6. Germline V gene data show CDR1 as SGHVS and CDR2 as FNYEAQ. This chain's CDR3 is CASSPGQGISYEQYF. CDR3 DNA sequence: TGTGCCAGCAGCCCAGGACAGGGTATCTCCTACGAGCAGTACTTC.

The gene calls are TRBV7-2 and TRBJ2-3; 11 nucleotides agree with TRBD2. This CDR3 has 16 amino acids. The germline V gene encodes CDR1 SGHTA and CDR2 FQGNSA. The J segment lost 2 bases and the V segment lost 4 bases, leaving 5 bases of the junction unmatched. In DNA form, the CDR3 reads TGTGCCAGCAGCTCTAGCGGGGGGCAACCCACAGATACGCAGTATTTT. It is translated as CASSSSGGQPTDTQYF.

The genes are TRBV19 and TRBJ2-7; 10 bases map to TRBD1. The V gene's germline CDR1 is LNHDA and CDR2 SQIVND (reference sequence). Trimming at V came to 5 bases and at J to 6 bases, leaving 10 bases not matched to a gene. The CDR3 loop spans 15 amino acids. The CDR3, as DNA: TGTGCCAGTAGTGACCGGGACAGGGGACATCCCGAGCAGTACTTC. This gives the protein CASSDRDRGHPEQYF.

The J gene is TRBJ1-2, the V gene TRBV5-6, with 10 bases lining up with TRBD1. V lost 2 bases, J lost 3 bases, and 7 bases stayed unmatched. CDR3 length: 16 residues. The germline V gene encodes CDR1 SGHDT and CDR2 YYEEEE. CDR3 sequence (DNA): TGTGCCAGCAGCTTAGGAGACAGGGGGCTGGACTATGGCTACACCTTC. Its translation is CASSLGDRGLDYGYTF.

In this sample, this clone turned up a few times. V usage is TRBV19 and J usage is TRBJ2-7, with unresolved D. Germline lookup yields CDR1 LNHDA and CDR2 SQIVND (reference sequence). Trimming removed 3 bases at V and 1 base at J, with 13 bases between. The CDR3 has 15 amino acids. The CDR3 loop is CASSMGRQRSYEQYF. In nucleotides, the CDR3 is TGTGCCAGTAGTATGGGCCGACAAAGGTCCTACGAGCAGTACTTC.

This clone is a singleton in its sample. The rearrangement links TRBV7-2 to TRBJ2-7; D possibly corresponds to TRBD1 (6 bases). The CDR3 totals 17 residues. Germline CDR1 SGHTA, CDR2 FQGNSA. Trimming removed 5 bases from V and 2 bases from J, with 22 bases in between. CDR3 DNA: TGTGCCAGCAGCCCAAAAGGGGAACAGGGATTTCCCTACGAGCAGTACTTC. Its translation is CASSPKGEQGFPYEQYF.

The chain recombines TRBV7-2 with TRBJ2-7; 7 bases line up with TRBD2. Germline loops: CDR1 SGHTA, CDR2 FQGNSA. This CDR3 contains 14 residues. The trim removed 4 bases at V and 2 bases at J, leaving 5 bases unmatched. The CDR3 coding sequence is TGTGCCAGCAGCTCTCGGCGGGAGACCTACGAGCAGTACTTC. Protein product: CASSSRRETYEQYF.

This clone was seen a few times. V is TRBV5-1 and J is TRBJ2-5, with 7 nucleotides matching TRBD1. Losses at the gene ends were 4 bases for V and 3 bases for J; bases not matched to a gene: 6. CDR1 and CDR2 from the germline V gene are SGHRS and YFSETQ. This CDR3 region has 14 residues. The CDR3 is CASSISGTEETQYF. The CDR3 nucleotides are TGCGCCAGCAGCATCTCCGGGACAGAAGAGACCCAGTACTTC. Supplemented by reference TRBV5-1 and TRBJ2-5, the full variable domain reads KAGVTQTPRYLIKTRGQQVTLSCSPISGHRSVSWYQQTPGQGLQFLFEYFSETQRNKGNFPGRFSGRQFSNSRSEMNVSTLELGDSALYLCASSISGTEETQYFGPGTRLLVL.

The chain employs TRBV28 and TRBJ1-6; no definite D call. This CDR3 comprises 12 residues. Germline V gene sequence: CDR1 MDHEN, CDR2 SYDVKM. The CDR3 DNA reads as TGTGCTTCGAGGGCATTTAATTCACCCCTCCACTTT. Its translation: CASRAFNSPLHF.

This clone showed up just a few times. The CDR3 coding sequence is TGTGCCAGCAGCTTCGGGACAGGGTTTGGCTACACCTTC. Its protein is CASSFGTGFGYTF. The chain links TRBV7-2 to TRBJ1-2; 9 positions match TRBD1. The CDR3 runs 13 residues. After removal of 3 bases from V and 7 bases from J, the junction contained 3 bases not matched to a gene. CDR1 SGHTA and CDR2 FQGNSA come from the germline V gene.

The J gene is TRBJ2-6, the V gene TRBV7-2, with D perhaps TRBD2 (5 bases). This CDR3 contains 15 residues. V lost 5 bases, J lost 3 bases, and 11 bases lay in between. Germline CDR1 and CDR2: SGHTA and FQGNSA. This CDR3 is CASSPGGSGANVLTF. The CDR3 coding sequence is TGTGCCAGCAGCCCTGGTGGGAGTGGGGCCAACGTCCTGACTTTC.

J is TRBJ2-3 and V is TRBV15; the match to TRBD1 covers 10 bases. Germline V gives CDR1 LNHNV, CDR2 YYDKDF (reference sequence). CDR3 length: 18 amino acids. Losses at the gene ends were 0 bases for V and 6 bases for J; bases not matched to a gene: 12. The CDR3 is CATSRDDQTGGIVDTQYF. The CDR3 nucleotides are TGTGCCACCAGCAGAGACGATCAGACAGGGGGCATAGTTGATACGCAGTATTTT.

The chain employs TRBV10-3 and TRBJ2-1; 12 positions agree with TRBD2. CDR1 and CDR2 (germline): ENHRY, SYGVKD. This CDR3 has 15 residues. After removal of 4 bases from V and 5 bases from J, the junction contained 3 bases not matched to a gene. As DNA, the CDR3 is TGTGCCATCAGTGTCAGACTAGCGGGAGACAATGAGCAGTTCTTC. Its protein product is CAISVRLAGDNEQFF.

The genes are TRBV7-2 and TRBJ1-4; D is perhaps TRBD1 (6 bases). The CDR3 is made up of 16 amino acids. Germline-derived CDR1 and CDR2 are SGHTA and FQGNSA. V gave up 2 bases and J gave up 5 bases, with 15 bases separating them. The CDR3 nucleotides are TGTGCCAGCAGCTTACAGTCTAGACAGGCCAATGAAAAACTGTTTTTT. As protein: CASSLQSRQANEKLFF.

The V and J genes are TRBV30 and TRBJ2-5; perhaps TRBD1 as D (6 bases). Germline V gene sequence: CDR1 GTSNPN, CDR2 SVGIG (reference sequence). With 1 base removed from V and 0 bases from J, the gap between germline ends came to 12 bases. The CDR3 spans 15 residues. CDR3 amino acids: CAWSAPTGYQETQYF. The CDR3 region has the DNA TGTGCCTGGAGTGCCCCCACAGGGTACCAAGAGACCCAGTACTTC.